The following is a T cell receptor beta chain sequence with its context. The antigen is undetermined. This sample's time point: week 23, last vaccination. Topical imiquimod was applied with each vaccine dose, which held 300 ug of mutant IDH1 20-mer peptide. Data came from immunoSEQ multiplex PCR; TCRdb stores just in-frame clones and leaves some out. The data show roughly 28,000 clones, over 80% seen once. J gave up 5 bases and V 4 bases, and 8 bases lay outside the gene matches. Germline V CDR1 and CDR2: MNHEY, SVGAGI. This CDR3 has 15 residues. The data derive from a study of a mutant IDH1 vaccine in newly diagnosed glioma. Notes on the study in general: The occurrence of vaccine-induced immune responses was seen in over 90% of patients.

The sample consisted of PBMCs, taken from a glioma patient whose treatment included an IDH1 peptide vaccine. The source is a woman between 18 and 29 years old with glioma. This rearrangement joins TRBV6-5 to TRBJ1-1; 9 bases are shared with TRBD1. The CDR3 DNA sequence: TGTGCCAGCAGTTTAGCCCGGGACAGGGCAACTGAAGCTTTCTTT. It translates to CASSLARDRATEAFF.